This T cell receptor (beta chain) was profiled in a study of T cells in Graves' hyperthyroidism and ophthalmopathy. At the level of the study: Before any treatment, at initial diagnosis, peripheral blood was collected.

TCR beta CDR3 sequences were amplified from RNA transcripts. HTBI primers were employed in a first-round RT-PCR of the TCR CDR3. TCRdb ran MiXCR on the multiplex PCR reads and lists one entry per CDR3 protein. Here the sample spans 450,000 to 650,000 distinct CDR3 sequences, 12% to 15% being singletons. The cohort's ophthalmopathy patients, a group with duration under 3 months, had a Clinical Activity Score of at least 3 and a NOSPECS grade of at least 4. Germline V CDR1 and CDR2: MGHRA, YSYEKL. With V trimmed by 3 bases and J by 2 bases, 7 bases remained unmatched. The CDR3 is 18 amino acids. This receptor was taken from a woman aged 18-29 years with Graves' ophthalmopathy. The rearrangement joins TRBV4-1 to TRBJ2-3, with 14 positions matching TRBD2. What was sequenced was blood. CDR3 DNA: TGCGCCAGCAGCCAGTCGGGACTAGCGGGGGACTCCACAGATACGCAGTATTTT. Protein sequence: CASSQSGLAGDSTDTQYF.